This TCR beta chain was sequenced during a study of immune cell composition in non-small cell lung cancer. Normal lung was taken at the farthest possible site, at least 3 cm from tumour. Study findings and constraints: Around 80% of squamous and approximately 30% of adenocarcinoma cases had tumour-associated clones >0.5%. In adenocarcinoma, maximal tumour-associated clone frequency tracked TIL tumour reactivity. Smoking pack-years did not significantly correlate with tumour TCR-beta clonality.

Produced via immunoSEQ multiplex PCR; TCRdb's table is partial and in-frame only. This repertoire shows more than 15,000 clones, over 70% found once; its top ten account for about 10%. For this clone: Its antigen is not identified.

The same sample was also studied in work on CD4 T cells in lung cancer. That source reports: Prior treatments included platinum chemotherapy, and some patients had nivolumab or pembrolizumab.

The clonotype originates from a human donor with non-small cell lung cancer. Sequencing was done on a sample of non-adjacent lung tissue.

The CDR3 DNA follows: TGTGCCAGCAGCTTAGGACAGGGGGCGAGCAACACTGAAGCTTTCTTT. Translating gives CASSLGQGASNTEAFF. This rearrangement joins TRBV11-1 to TRBJ1-1; TRBD1 matches 10 bases. This CDR3 has 16 amino acids. The V gene's germline CDR1 is SGHAT and CDR2 FQDESV (reference sequence). Trimming took 1 base from V and 2 from J; bases not matched to a gene: 4.